The clone carrying this T cell receptor beta chain was detected ten times or more. This sample was taken from a study of early T cells in non-severe SARS-CoV-2 infection. Looked up from germline, CDR1 is LNHNV and CDR2 is YYDKDF (reference sequence). V lost 0 bases and J lost 6, with 12 bases in between. The CDR3 covers 16 residues. Attachment of unique molecular identifiers to individual cDNA molecules was performed. A single record per CDR3 protein comes from TCRdb applying MiXCR to the 5' RACE reads. The repertoire has fewer than 35,000 distinct CDR3 sequences, roughly 5.7% of them found once; the top ten carry roughly 22%.

This TCR came from an adult who was a healthcare worker with PCR-confirmed SARS-CoV-2 infection or an uninfected control (not recorded which). J is TRBJ1-6 and V is TRBV15; perhaps TRBD1 as D (6 bases). The sequencing input was whole blood. CDR3 in amino acids: CATSRESAGVNSPLHF. For the CDR3, the DNA is TGTGCCACCAGCAGAGAGTCTGCAGGGGTTAATTCACCCCTCCACTTT.